This entry lists 6 T cell receptor beta chains sequenced from one sample in a study of radiation and T cells in renal cell carcinoma. The time point denotes: baseline pretreatment blood. Treatment indicated: 15 Gy SBRT to primary tumor, nephrectomy 4 weeks later. Assay: immunoSEQ multiplex PCR; the TCRdb copy retains only in-frame clones and omits some. The table has over 120,000 clones, 88% seen once. The sample was blood, taken from a patient whose treatment included radiotherapy and nephrectomy. These receptors originate from a woman aged 45-65 years with renal cell carcinoma.

This sequence joins TRBV18 and TRBJ2-2; the D is unclear. The germline CDR1 and CDR2 sequences are KGHSH and LQKENI. There are 15 residues in the CDR3. V lost 6 bases, J lost 6 bases, and 17 bases lay in between. The CDR3, as DNA: TGTGCCAGCTCCCAAAACCCACCCCGGGCCGGGGAGCTGTTTTTT. Its translation: CASSQNPPRAGELFF.

The chain couples TRBV2 to TRBJ2-2, with 13 bases fitting TRBD2. V lost 6 bases and J lost 9; bases outside the gene matches: 7. Germline lookup yields CDR1 SNHLY and CDR2 FYNNEI. This CDR3 region has 15 residues. The CDR3 DNA is TGTGCCAGCAGACGACTAGCGGGGGGAAGGCGGGAGCTGTTTTTT. Translating it yields CASRRLAGGRRELFF.

The table lists this clone with a few counts. The chain combines TRBV19 with TRBJ1-1, with unresolved D. The CDR3 length is 13 residues. Between the trimmed V and J ends, which lost 3 bases and 6 bases, there was a span of 11 bases. Per germline, CDR1 LNHDA and CDR2 SQIVND (reference sequence). CDR3 protein: CASSMSAGAEAFF. CDR3 nucleotide sequence: TGTGCCAGTAGTATGAGCGCGGGTGCTGAAGCTTTCTTT.

This clone was counted a single time. The CDR3 region has the DNA TGTGCCAGCAGTGGAGCGTCGTCCACAGATACGCAGTATTTT. Translated, it gives CASSGASSTDTQYF. This chain joins TRBV6-5 and TRBJ2-3; no clear D gene. This CDR3 has 14 residues. CDR1 is MNHEY and CDR2 is SVGAGI in the germline V gene. Trimming took 5 bases from V and 2 from J, leaving 11 bases between them.

The J gene is TRBJ1-2, the V gene TRBV10-3; D unresolved. The germline V and J ends were trimmed by 9 bases and 2 bases, with 13 bases remaining between them. The V gene's germline CDR1 is ENHRY and CDR2 SYGVKD. The CDR3 spans 13 residues. The CDR3 loop is CAISLGANYGYTF. CDR3 sequence (DNA): TGTGCCATTTCCTTGGGTGCGAACTATGGCTACACCTTC.

The rearrangement uses TRBV18 and TRBJ1-2; 7 positions agree with TRBD1. Germline-derived CDR1 and CDR2 are KGHSH and LQKENI. CDR3 size: 13 residues. J was trimmed by 8 bases and V by 4 bases; bases with no gene match: 7. CDR3 sequence reads: CASSRDRVEGYTF. In nucleotides, the CDR3 is TGTGCCAGCTCACGCGACAGGGTTGAAGGCTACACCTTC.